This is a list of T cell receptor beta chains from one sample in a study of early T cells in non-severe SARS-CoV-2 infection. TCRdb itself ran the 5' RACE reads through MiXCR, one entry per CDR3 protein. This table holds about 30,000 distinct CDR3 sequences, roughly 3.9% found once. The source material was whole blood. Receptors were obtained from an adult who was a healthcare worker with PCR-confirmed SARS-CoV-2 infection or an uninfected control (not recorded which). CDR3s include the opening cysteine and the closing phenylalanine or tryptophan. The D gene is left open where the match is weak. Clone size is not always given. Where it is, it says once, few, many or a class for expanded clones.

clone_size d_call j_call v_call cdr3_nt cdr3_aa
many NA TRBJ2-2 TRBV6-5 TGTGCCGGCACCGGGACTCCAAACACCGGGGAGCTGTTTTTT CAGTGTPNTGELFF
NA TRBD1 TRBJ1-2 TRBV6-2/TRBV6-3 TGTGCCAGCAGCTGGTTCGGACAGGTGAATTATGGCTACACCTTC CASSWFGQVNYGYTF
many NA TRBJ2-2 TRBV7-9 TGTGCCAGCAGCTTCCAGGGGACCGGGGAGCTGTTTTTT CASSFQGTGELFF
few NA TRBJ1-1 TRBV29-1 TGCAGCGTCCTAAGGGGTGTTGGCACTGAAGCTTTCTTT CSVLRGVGTEAFF
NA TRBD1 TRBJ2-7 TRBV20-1 TGCAGTGCTCAGGACAGGTACGAGCAGTACTTC CSAQDRYEQYF
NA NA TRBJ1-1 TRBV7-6 TGTGCCAGCGCCCACGGTGGATCTAACACTGAAGCTTTCTTT CASAHGGSNTEAFF
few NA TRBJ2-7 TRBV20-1 TGCAGTGCTAGAGACCTGGCGACAACGAGCTCCTACGAGCAGTACTTC CSARDLATTSSYEQYF
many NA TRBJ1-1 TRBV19 TGTGCCAGTAAAGAACGGGGGACGAACACTGAAGCTTTCTTT CASKERGTNTEAFF
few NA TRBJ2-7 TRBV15 TGTGCCACCAGACCAACCGCGGCCCTAGTCGGCTACGAGCAGTACTTC CATRPTAALVGYEQYF
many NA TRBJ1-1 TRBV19 TGTGCCAGTAACACCCTGATTGGTGAAGCTTTCTTT CASNTLIGEAFF
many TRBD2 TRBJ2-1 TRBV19 TGTGCCAGTAGTATCCCCCTAGCGGGGACCCACAATGAGCAGTTCTTC CASSIPLAGTHNEQFF
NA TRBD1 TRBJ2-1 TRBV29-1 TGCAGCGGCCGACAGGGGGCTTATTCTTATGAGCAGTTCTTC CSGRQGAYSYEQFF
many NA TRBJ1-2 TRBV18 TGTGCCAGCTCACCAAAGACAGGAAGCTATGGCTACACCTTC CASSPKTGSYGYTF
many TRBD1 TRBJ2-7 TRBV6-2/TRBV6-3 TGTGCCAGCAGTACCGGGACAGGGATCTACGAGCAGTACTTC CASSTGTGIYEQYF
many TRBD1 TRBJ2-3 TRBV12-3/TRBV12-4 TGTGCCAGCAGTTTATACCCGGACAGGGGTACATCGAGCGATACGCAGTATTTT CASSLYPDRGTSSDTQYF
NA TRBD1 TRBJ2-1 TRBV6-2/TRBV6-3 TGTGCCAGCAGCCCGAGGACAGGGGGCACGCGCTACAATGAGCAGTTCTTC CASSPRTGGTRYNEQFF
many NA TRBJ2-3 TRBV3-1 TGTGCCAGCAGCCAAGAAAAGGGTCTTATTACAGATACGCAGTATTTT CASSQEKGLITDTQYF
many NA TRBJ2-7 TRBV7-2 TGTGCCAGCAGCTCCCGTCTAGTATCGCGCGAGCAGTACTTC CASSSRLVSREQYF
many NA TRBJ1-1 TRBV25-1 TGTGCCAGCACCCCCCACCGGGGGGGCACTGAAGCTTTCTTT CASTPHRGGTEAFF
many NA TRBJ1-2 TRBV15 TGTGCCACCAGCAGAGATCGGGGGGCGAGTGGCTATGGCTACACCTTC CATSRDRGASGYGYTF
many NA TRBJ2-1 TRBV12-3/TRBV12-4 TGTGCCAGCAGTTTTATCAGGTTGGAGCAGTTCTTC CASSFIRLEQFF
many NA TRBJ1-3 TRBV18 TGTGCCAGCTCACCAGGTTCAGGGATTGGAAACACCATATATTTT CASSPGSGIGNTIYF
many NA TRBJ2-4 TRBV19 TGTGCCAGTAGGAGGGAAGGGGGCAAAAACATTCAGTACTTC CASRREGGKNIQYF
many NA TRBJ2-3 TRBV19 TGTGCCAGTAGTATCGTGAGGGGACATAGGTATTTT CASSIVRGHRYF
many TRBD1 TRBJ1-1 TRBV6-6 TGTGCCAGCAGGTCGACAGGGGACGAACCTGAAGCTTTCTTT CASRSTGDEPEAFF
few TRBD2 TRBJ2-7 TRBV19 TGTGCCAGTAAGACTAGCGGGAGGGCCTACGAGCAGTACTTC CASKTSGRAYEQYF
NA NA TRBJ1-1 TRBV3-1 TGTGCCAGCAGCCTAAGAGGTACTTTCGGAGCTTTCTTT CASSLRGTFGAFF
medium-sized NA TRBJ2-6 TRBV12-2 TGTGCAAGTCCCTCAGAGCCGGGACAGGGGTTCTCTGGGGCCAACGTCCTGACTTTC CASPSEPGQGFSGANVLTF
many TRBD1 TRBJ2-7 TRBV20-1 TGCAGTGCTAGAGGGGCGACGGACAGGGCCCCCTACGAGCAGTACTTC CSARGATDRAPYEQYF
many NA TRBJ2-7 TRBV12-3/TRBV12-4 TGTGCCAGCAGCCCCCGGGGGACTTTGGGCGACGAGCAGTACTTC CASSPRGTLGDEQYF
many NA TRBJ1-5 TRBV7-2 TGTGCCAGCAGCGCCAGGGTTTATCAGCCCCAGCATTTT CASSARVYQPQHF
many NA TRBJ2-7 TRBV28 TGTGCCAGCGTTAGGGGGGGTATTGGAAACGAGCAGTACTTC CASVRGGIGNEQYF
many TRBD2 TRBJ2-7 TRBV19 TGTGCCAGTAGTCCTCAAAGCCCTAGCGGCTTCTCCTACGAGCAGTACTTC CASSPQSPSGFSYEQYF
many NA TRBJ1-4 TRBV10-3 TGTGCCATCAGCCCCGGTGGGGGTAATGAAAAACTGTTTTTT CAISPGGGNEKLFF
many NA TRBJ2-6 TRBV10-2 TGCGCCAGCAGTGAGTCGATCGCGAAAACGAGAGTTTCTGGGGCCAACGTCCTGACTTTC CASSESIAKTRVSGANVLTF
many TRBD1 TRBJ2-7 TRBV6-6 TGTGCCAGCAGTTACTCGAGAGGGACAGGGGACTCCTACGAGCAGTACTTC CASSYSRGTGDSYEQYF
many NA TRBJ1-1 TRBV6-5 TGTGCCAGCCGCGAACTGGGCAGAATGAAGAACACTGAAGCTTTCTTT CASRELGRMKNTEAFF
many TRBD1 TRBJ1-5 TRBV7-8 TGTGCCAGCAGCTCCGGGACAGGCGCCTATAGCAATCAGCCCCAGCATTTT CASSSGTGAYSNQPQHF
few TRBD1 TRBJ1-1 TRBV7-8 TGTGCCAGCAGCTTAGGGATCGACAGGGGGCCGGTGAACACTGAAGCTTTCTTT CASSLGIDRGPVNTEAFF
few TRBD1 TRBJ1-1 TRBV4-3 TGCGCCAGCAGCCAGGGGACAGGGAGGACTGAAGCTTTCTTT CASSQGTGRTEAFF
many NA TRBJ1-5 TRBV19 TGTGCCAGTAGTATGCTCGGGCCCAAGGGAGGCAATCAGCCCCAGCATTTT CASSMLGPKGGNQPQHF
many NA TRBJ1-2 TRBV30 TGTGCCTGGGGAAGCGGGTATGACTATGGCTACACCTTC CAWGSGYDYGYTF
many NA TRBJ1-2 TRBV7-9 TGTGCCAGCAGCTTATCCGGATCTAACTATGGCTACACCTTC CASSLSGSNYGYTF
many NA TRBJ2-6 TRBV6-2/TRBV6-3 TGTGCCAGCGCAAGGGTGGCTGGGGCCAACGTCCTGACTTTC CASARVAGANVLTF
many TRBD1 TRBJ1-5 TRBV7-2 TGTGCCAGCAGCTCTGACAGGGTTAGTCAGCCCCAGCATTTT CASSSDRVSQPQHF
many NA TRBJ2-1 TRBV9 TGTGCCAGCAGCTTTAATCTAGAGGAGCAGTTCTTC CASSFNLEEQFF
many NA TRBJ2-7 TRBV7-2 TGTGCCAGCAGCTTAGATCGGGACCGAGCCTACGAGCAGTACTTC CASSLDRDRAYEQYF
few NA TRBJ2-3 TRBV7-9 TGTGCCAGCGCGTGGACAGATACGCAGTATTTT CASAWTDTQYF
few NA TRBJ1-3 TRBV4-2 TGTGCCAGCAGCCAAGATAGGAGGAACAGGGCTGGAAACACCATATATTTT CASSQDRRNRAGNTIYF
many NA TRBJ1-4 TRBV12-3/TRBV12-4 TGTGCCAGCAGTTTAGCCACAGCAACTAATGAAAAACTGTTTTTT CASSLATATNEKLFF
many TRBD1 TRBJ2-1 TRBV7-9 TGTGCCAGCAGCTCTAGGGGGCAGCTTGAGTACAATGAGCAGTTCTTC CASSSRGQLEYNEQFF
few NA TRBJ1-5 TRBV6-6 TGTGCCAGCAGTTCCCCCAAAATCGGCGGTCAGCCCCAGCATTTT CASSSPKIGGQPQHF
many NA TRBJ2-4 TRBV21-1 TGTGCCAGCAGCAAACAGCCCCACAGGGGTCTAGCCAAAAACATTCAGTACTTC CASSKQPHRGLAKNIQYF
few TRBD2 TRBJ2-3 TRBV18 TGTGCCAGCTCATCCCCGGGGGGGAGCACAGATACGCAGTATTTT CASSSPGGSTDTQYF
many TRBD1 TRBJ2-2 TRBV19 TGTGCCAGTAGCCGGGTCGGACAGGGTGGAACCGGGGAGCTGTTTTTT CASSRVGQGGTGELFF
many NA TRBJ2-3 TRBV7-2 TGTGCCAGCAGCTTAGCCATCTGGGTTGGTACGCAGTATTTT CASSLAIWVGTQYF
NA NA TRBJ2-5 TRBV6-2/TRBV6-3 TGTGCCAGCAACCTGGACCCAGAGACCCAGTACTTC CASNLDPETQYF